This T cell receptor (beta chain) stems from a study of breast tumors, draining lymph nodes, adjacent tissues. Study results and limitations: That most tumor T cells come from lymph nodes remained unproven. Tumor and nontumor repertoires were significantly more similar in luminal-like than in basal-like breast cancer. Most tumor T cells seemingly derive from lymph node, then expand in tumor. Tumor repertoires ranked between lymph nodes and nontumor tissue in diversity, with V and J gene preferences.

TCRdb re-called the multiplex PCR reads through MiXCR, storing one row per CDR3 protein. Of 20,000 to 30,000 distinct CDR3 sequences listed, 60% to 70% are singletons. Germline V gene data show CDR1 as SQVTM and CDR2 as ANQGSEA. Trimming cost V 6 bases and J 8 bases; bases outside gene matches: 9. The CDR3 runs 14 residues. Concerning this clonotype: The antigen is undetermined.

Sequencing used tumor-adjacent breast tissue. This sequence was found in a female donor with breast cancer. Some clones in this sample may be carry-over from other donors' samples. The chain is built from TRBV29-1 and TRBJ1-4; 10 bases are shared with TRBD1. CDR3 sequence: CSVSGTGVGEKLFF. The CDR3 nucleotides read TGCAGCGTGTCCGGGACAGGGGTTGGGGAAAAACTGTTTTTT.